Listed below are T cell receptor beta chains from one sample, sequenced in a study of metastatic and nonmetastatic thyroid tumors. TCRdb redid the clone calls on the PCR reads using MiXCR. The sample yields around 31,000 clones, about 15% seen once. Material for sequencing was blood. These receptors were collected from a male donor with papillary thyroid cancer or a benign thyroid nodule (not recorded which). Some clones in this sample may be carry-over from other donors' samples. The conserved cysteine and the conserved F or W are not part of the CDR3 here.

TRBJ2-3	TRBV5-1	SSSLAGTSLTDTQY
TRBJ2-7	TRBV11-3	ASTRTGLYEQY
TRBJ2-5	TRBV7-3	ASSLKGETQY
TRBJ2-3	TRBV9	ASSVGTTNTDTQY
TRBJ2-3	TRBV18	ASSGVEQSTDTQY
TRBJ1-2	TRBV15	ATSRDGGNGYT
TRBJ1-4	TRBV6-2/TRBV6-3	ASSYPDSPRGKLF
TRBJ2-7	TRBV5-1	ASSLGRENEQY
TRBJ1-3	TRBV7-9	ASSPVGPGNTIY
TRBJ2-1	TRBV27	ASSLGITNNEQF
TRBJ1-1	TRBV11-3	ASSLGTATNTEAF
TRBJ2-7	TRBV10-3	AISGGSSEQY
TRBJ2-5	TRBV9	ASSVGVREGETQY
TRBJ2-1	TRBV7-2	ASSPVKDEQF
TRBJ2-3	TRBV20-1	SATGRESTVDTQY
TRBJ1-3	TRBV4-1	ASSRESGGSGNTIY
TRBJ2-2	TRBV28	ASSLPEKNTGELF
TRBJ1-2	TRBV3-1	ASSHGAGMESRGYT
TRBJ2-2	TRBV6-1	ASKGTGATRRGELF
TRBJ2-1	TRBV12-3/TRBV12-4	ASSLSRDRGYQF
TRBJ2-7	TRBV10-3	ASRGTGLSYEQY
TRBJ1-1	TRBV4-2	ASSQETGGLSEAF
TRBJ1-1	TRBV5-1	ASSLGLGGNTEAF
TRBJ2-2	TRBV30	AWSVFPGGPAGELF
TRBJ2-4	TRBV5-1	ASSPGQGVLAKNIQY
TRBJ2-3	TRBV2	ASSERRKMGPTPPDTQY